The 27 T cell receptor beta chains presented below share a single source sample, sequenced in a study of T cells in Graves' hyperthyroidism and ophthalmopathy. RNA transcripts served as the template for amplifying TCR beta CDR3 regions. The study used the HTBI primer set for a first-round RT-PCR of the TCR CDR3. TCRdb analysed the multiplex PCR reads with MiXCR anew, one entry per CDR3 protein. Of approximately 740,000 distinct CDR3 sequences listed, around 15% are singletons. Sequencing was performed on blood. The receptors stem from a woman aged 18 to 35 with Graves' hyperthyroidism.

This clonotype was detected a few times. The V and J genes are TRBV5-6 and TRBJ2-2; unclear D gene. V was shortened by 3 bases and J by 4 bases, with 10 bases between the two germline ends. There are 14 residues in the CDR3. The germline V gene encodes CDR1 SGHDT and CDR2 YYEEEE. In DNA form, the CDR3 reads TGTGCCAGCAGCTCCAGGTGGAGCACCGGGGAGCTGTTTTTT. It yields the protein CASSSRWSTGELFF.

CDR3 in DNA: TGTGCCATCAGTGGACAAGATACGCAGTATTTT. Translated: CAISGQDTQYF. The rearrangement links TRBV10-3 to TRBJ2-3; D not certain. The CDR3 loop spans 11 amino acids. The germline V and J ends were trimmed by 4 bases and 5 bases, with 4 bases remaining between them. CDR1 ENHRY and CDR2 SYGVKD come from the germline V gene.

This sequence joins TRBV11-1 and TRBJ2-1; tentative D call: TRBD1 (6 bases). This CDR3 region has 16 residues. Germline loops: CDR1 SGHAT, CDR2 FQDESV (reference sequence). V was cut by 1 base and J by 2 bases, with 12 bases left in between. CDR3 nucleotide sequence: TGTGCCAGCAGCTTAGGGGACACCAGCCCCTACAATGAGCAGTTCTTC. Translating gives CASSLGDTSPYNEQFF.

This clonotype was observed at least ten times. V is TRBV7-8 and J is TRBJ2-1; D is unclear. Germline CDR1 is SGHVS and CDR2 is FQNEAQ. The CDR3 contains 15 residues. The V gene lost 5 bases and the J gene lost 4 bases, with 15 bases spanning the gap. CDR3 bases: TGTGCCAGCAGCCTATCCCCTTCACGGTACAATGAGCAGTTCTTC. Its protein product is CASSLSPSRYNEQFF.

This clonotype was observed many times. This rearrangement joins TRBV29-1 to TRBJ2-7; D gene unclear. V dropped 0 bases and J dropped 2 bases, with 14 bases sitting between them. The length of the CDR3 is 15 residues. Germline V gene data show CDR1 as SQVTM and CDR2 as ANQGSEA. CDR3 DNA: TGCAGCGTTGAAGATCGGAACAGAAGCCCCTACGAGCAGTACTTC. Residues: CSVEDRNRSPYEQYF.

This clonotype has at least ten counts. This chain joins TRBV28 and TRBJ2-5; 11 bases match TRBD2. The germline V gene has CDR1 MDHEN and CDR2 SYDVKM. This CDR3 has 15 residues. V lost 6 bases to trimming and J lost 2 bases; unmatched junction nucleotides: 5. CDR3 coding DNA: TGTGCCAGCAGCGCCCGACTAGCGGGGCAAGAGACCCAGTACTTC. This gives the protein CASSARLAGQETQYF.

Many counts were recorded for this clonotype. V and J are TRBV18 and TRBJ2-5; D not certain. Germline CDR1 reads KGHSH; CDR2 reads LQKENI. CDR3 length: 15 amino acids. V lost 6 bases, J lost 4 bases, and 18 bases lay in between. The CDR3 protein is CASSTAIGSGETQYF. CDR3 sequence (DNA): TGTGCCAGCTCGACGGCGATCGGGTCGGGAGAGACCCAGTACTTC.

This clonotype came up a few times. The gene calls are TRBV29-1 and TRBJ1-2; D is perhaps TRBD1 (6 bases). CDR1 and CDR2 (germline): SQVTM, ANQGSEA. This CDR3 is 13 amino acids long. V lost 6 bases, J lost 4 bases, and 15 bases lay in between. The CDR3 here is CSVSSGAVYGYTF. The CDR3 coding sequence is TGCAGCGTATCCTCGGGGGCCGTCTATGGCTACACCTTC.

V usage is TRBV7-2 and J usage is TRBJ1-1; 8 nucleotides agree with TRBD1. V gave up 5 bases and J gave up 4 bases; unmatched junction bases: 9. Germline loops: CDR1 SGHTA, CDR2 FQGNSA. The CDR3 is 15 residues long. In DNA, the CDR3 is TGTGCCAGCAGCCCTCGGACAGGGTTCTTCACTGAAGCTTTCTTT. The encoded protein is CASSPRTGFFTEAFF.

This clonotype appeared a few times. Sequence at one end of the junction differs from germline and may be a read error. The J gene is TRBJ1-3, the V gene TRBV18, with no clear D. The CDR3 spans 12 residues. Germline V gives CDR1 KGHSH, CDR2 LQKENI. The CDR3 region is CASSPQGSTIYF. DNA for the CDR3: TGTGCCAGCTCACCACAAGGAAGCACCATATATTTT.

This clonotype appeared many times. J is TRBJ2-7 and V is TRBV30, with D uncertain. Germline CDR1 GTSNPN, CDR2 SVGIG (reference sequence). The CDR3 is made up of 12 amino acids. Deletions cut 0 bases from V and 3 bases from J, with 6 bases between. CDR3 bases: TGTGCCTGGAGTGTACGGAGCTACGAGCAGTACTTC. This translates into CAWSVRSYEQYF.

This clonotype showed up just a few times. This chain connects TRBV18 to TRBJ2-5; maybe TRBD2 (5 bases). Germline CDR1 KGHSH, CDR2 LQKENI. Trimming cost V 0 bases and J 4 bases, with 9 bases left between them. The CDR3 has 14 residues. CDR3: CASSPPGERETQYF. The DNA for the CDR3 is TGTGCCAGCTCACCACCGGGAGAGAGAGAGACCCAGTACTTC. The whole variable domain, remainder taken from reference TRBV18 and TRBJ2-5, is NAGVMQNPRHLVRRRGQEARLRCSPMKGHSHVYWYRQLPEEGLKFMVYLQKENIIDESGMPKERFSAEFPKEGPSILRIQQVVRGDSAAYFCASSPPGERETQYFGPGTRLLVL.

This clonotype was seen a handful of times. The rearrangement links TRBV18 to TRBJ2-1; 11 bases fit TRBD1. Germline V CDR1 and CDR2: KGHSH, LQKENI. The ends lost 4 bases at V and 2 bases at J; junction bases unmatched: 7. This CDR3 region has 17 residues. CDR3 in amino acids: CASSLSPGQGAYNEQFF. The CDR3 bases are TGTGCCAGCTCACTGTCCCCGGGACAGGGGGCCTACAATGAGCAGTTCTTC.

This clonotype appeared many times. The rearrangement uses TRBV5-5 and TRBJ1-1; D remains unclear. The CDR3 length is 16 residues. V shed 0 bases and J shed 0 bases, with 12 bases lying between them. Germline V gene data show CDR1 as SGHKS and CDR2 as YYEKEE (reference sequence). The CDR3 nucleotides are TGTGCCAGCAGCTTGGTCTCGTACAGTTTGAACACTGAAGCTTTCTTT. Protein sequence: CASSLVSYSLNTEAFF.

This clonotype occurred a few times. This may arise from a read error, as a much more abundant clone is one base away. The chain combines TRBV11-2 with TRBJ2-1, with 11 positions matching TRBD2. The germline CDR1 and CDR2 sequences are SGHAT and FQNNGV. J was trimmed by 12 bases and V by 6 bases; bases with no gene match: 13. The CDR3 runs to 15 residues. CDR3 sequence (DNA): TGTGCCAGCAGTATGACTAGCGGGACCCTACGAGGGCAGTTCTTC. Translated, it gives CASSMTSGTLRGQFF.

There are many counts of this clonotype. The chain carries TRBV11-2 and TRBJ1-1; D remains ambiguous. The V gene lost 3 bases and the J gene lost 0 bases, with 14 bases spanning the gap. The germline V gene encodes CDR1 SGHAT and CDR2 FQNNGV. The CDR3 spans 16 residues. CDR3 residues: CASSFRPNLMNTEAFF. The CDR3 DNA is TGTGCCAGCAGCTTCCGACCTAACCTTATGAACACTGAAGCTTTCTTT. Supplemented by reference TRBV11-2 and TRBJ1-1, the full variable domain reads EAGVAQSPRYKIIEKRQSVAFWCNPISGHATLYWYQQILGQGPKLLIQFQNNGVVDDSQLPKDRFSAERLKGVDSTLKIQPAKLEDSAVYLCASSFRPNLMNTEAFFGQGTRLTVV.

This clonotype was counted a few times. The rearrangement uses TRBV28 and TRBJ1-2; TRBD1 aligns across 7 bases. CDR1 and CDR2 from the germline V gene are MDHEN and SYDVKM. This CDR3 spans 13 amino acids. Trimming removed 6 bases from V and 6 bases from J; junction bases left unmatched: 7. CDR3 in amino acids: CASSVGRGDGYTF. CDR3 sequence (DNA): TGTGCCAGCAGCGTCGGCAGGGGGGATGGCTACACCTTC.

This clonotype has at least ten counts. The genes are TRBV5-1 and TRBJ2-1, with TRBD2 matching 8 bases. The CDR3 spans 17 residues. V trimming: 0 bases; J trimming: 5 bases; junction bases outside the gene matches: 10. Germline CDR1 SGHRS, CDR2 YFSETQ. CDR3: CASSLARLAGVNNEQFF. Written as DNA, the CDR3 is TGCGCCAGCAGCTTGGCCCGGCTAGCGGGTGTGAACAATGAGCAGTTCTTC.

The V gene is TRBV20-1, the J gene TRBJ2-7, with 11 bases lining up with TRBD2. Per the germline V gene, CDR1 is DFQATT and CDR2 is SNEGSKA (reference sequence). There are 15 residues in the CDR3. With 8 bases clipped from V and 2 bases from J, the junction kept 11 bases outside the gene matches. DNA for the CDR3: TGCAGTACTCCCACAGGGGGACTAGCGGCCTACGAGCAGTACTTC. It translates to CSTPTGGLAAYEQYF.

A word on this clonotype: A clone one base away is much larger, so this may be a read error. In this CDR3 the conserved last residue, phenylalanine or tryptophan, is missing, so a read error is likely. V is TRBV7-2 and J is TRBJ2-7; 7 bases map to TRBD2. The CDR3 runs to 15 residues. CDR1 and CDR2 from the germline V gene are SGHTA and FQGNSA. V lost 7 bases and J lost 0; bases outside the gene matches: 9. The CDR3 nucleotides are TGTGCCAGCATCCCACGAGCGGGGACCTCCTACGAGCAGTACTTA. The encoded protein is CASIPRAGTSYEQYL.

The gene calls are TRBV20-1 and TRBJ2-1; D perhaps matches TRBD2 (6 bases). V was cut by 2 bases and J by 14 bases, with 13 bases left in between. Germline values: CDR1 DFQATT, CDR2 SNEGSKA (reference sequence). This CDR3 is 11 amino acids long. In nucleotides, the CDR3 is TGCAGTGCTAGAAGCGGGCGCCGGGAGTTCTTC. The encoded protein is CSARSGRREFF.

This clonotype occurred many times. The chain uses TRBV6-6 and TRBJ2-6; a weak D match, TRBD1 (5 bases). This CDR3 spans 15 amino acids. The V gene lost 0 bases and the J gene lost 2 bases, with 5 bases spanning the gap. Germline V gene lookup returns CDR1 MNHNY and CDR2 SVGAGI (reference sequence). The CDR3 DNA is TGTGCCAGCAGTTACTCGGGGCCTGGGGCCAACGTCCTGACTTTC. Protein sequence: CASSYSGPGANVLTF.

This clonotype was seen ten or more times. The chain is built from TRBV20-1 and TRBJ2-3; TRBD2 matches 12 bases. Per germline, CDR1 DFQATT and CDR2 SNEGSKA (reference sequence). J was trimmed by 5 bases and V by 6 bases; bases with no gene match: 12. This CDR3 has 16 residues. CDR3 in amino acids: CSAITLAGGEIDTQYF. The CDR3 nucleotides read TGCAGTGCCATTACCCTAGCGGGAGGGGAAATAGATACGCAGTATTTT.

This clonotype was detected only a few times. The rearrangement uses TRBV6-2 or TRBV6-3 and TRBJ1-2; D unresolved. V lost 6 bases and J 5 bases, leaving 7 bases between the germline ends. The CDR3 loop spans 11 amino acids. CDR1 MNHEY and CDR2 SVGEGT come from the germline V gene. The CDR3 region is CASRHLYGYTF. The CDR3 DNA follows: TGTGCCAGCAGACATCTTTATGGCTACACCTTC.

This clonotype has a handful of counts. This rearrangement joins TRBV7-2 to TRBJ1-4; D not resolved. This CDR3 comprises 13 residues. Germline loops: CDR1 SGHTA, CDR2 FQGNSA. The V and J ends lost 4 bases and 3 bases respectively, with 6 bases between them. The CDR3 loop reads CASSSGSNEKLFF. CDR3 coding DNA: TGTGCCAGCAGCTCCGGGTCTAATGAAAAACTGTTTTTT.

This chain joins TRBV12-3 or TRBV12-4 and TRBJ2-2, with D unclear. V was pared by 6 bases and J by 3 bases, with 8 bases between. This CDR3 spans 13 amino acids. The CDR3 spells CASSRLYTGELFF. CDR3 DNA sequence: TGTGCCAGCAGCCGACTGTACACCGGGGAGCTGTTTTTT.

This clonotype appeared many times. This sequence joins TRBV11-2 and TRBJ1-1; the D is unclear. V was cut by 1 base and J by 7 bases, with 4 bases left in between. The CDR3 covers 11 residues. Germline V CDR1 and CDR2: SGHAT, FQNNGV. DNA for the CDR3: TGTGCCAGCAGCTTAGGGCTTGAAGCTTTCTTT. Translating it yields CASSLGLEAFF.